Listed below are T cell receptor beta chains from one sample, sequenced in a study of blood T cell repertoires in COVID-19. TCRdb's copy holds only in-frame clones and misses some; the assay was immunoSEQ multiplex PCR. Of a few hundred thousand clones listed, around 87% are singletons. Specimen: peripheral blood. Receptors originate from an older woman with COVID-19, enrolled during active disease. The CDR3 runs from the conserved cysteine through the conserved F or W.

CDR3aa,v_gene
CASSYSMTGGGELFF,TRBV6-5
CARSLAGRGQHEQFF,TRBV5-3
CASSLGTGEHNEQFF,TRBV5-1
CAISESGQGATEAFF,TRBV10-3
CASSETSGRGNEQFF,TRBV10-1
CAASRVAESNQPQHF,TRBV15
CAIWGGNEQFF,TRBV28
CASSQGTPRGKLFF,TRBV14
CAISPGLAGGYEQYF,TRBV10-3
CASSFPGRGNEQFF,TRBV7-3